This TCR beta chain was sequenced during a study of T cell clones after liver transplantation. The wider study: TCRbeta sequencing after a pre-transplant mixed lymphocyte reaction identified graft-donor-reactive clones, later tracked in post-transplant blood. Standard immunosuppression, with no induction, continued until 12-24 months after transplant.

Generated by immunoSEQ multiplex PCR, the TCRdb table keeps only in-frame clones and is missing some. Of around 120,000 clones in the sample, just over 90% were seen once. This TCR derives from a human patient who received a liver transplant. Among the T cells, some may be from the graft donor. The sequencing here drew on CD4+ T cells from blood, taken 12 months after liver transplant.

Written as DNA, the CDR3 is TGTGCCAGCAGCTTAGTAGGGTCAGGGTCTGGCTACACCTTC. This gives the protein CASSLVGSGSGYTF. This sequence joins TRBV11-2 and TRBJ1-2; D may be TRBD1 (5 bases). V was trimmed by 1 base and J by 7 bases, leaving 13 bases between them. CDR1 is SGHAT and CDR2 is FQNNGV in the germline V gene. The CDR3 has 14 amino acids.